This T cell receptor beta chain comes out of a study of regulatory T cells in long-lasting Graves disease. HTBI primers from iRepertoire and Arm-PCR of CDR3 regions yielded the TCR beta libraries. TCRdb used MiXCR to reprocess the multiplex PCR reads, holding one entry per CDR3 protein. Of over 200,000 distinct CDR3 sequences in the sample, more than 15% were seen once. The time point here: newly diagnosed GD, antithyroid drugs for less than 3 months. Scientists built the TCR library using RNA that was extracted from PBMCs. At least ten counts were recorded for this clonotype. The sample was also reused in another study, on T cells in Graves' hyperthyroidism and ophthalmopathy. That source notes: Reasons for excluding patients were uncontrolled infection, other autoimmune disease, pregnancy or lactation.

This receptor was obtained from a woman in her twenties or thirties with Graves disease. The specimen comprised peripheral blood mononuclear cells (PBMCs), sampled at new diagnosis, from a patient treated with antithyroid drugs.

CDR3 coding DNA: TGCAGTGCTAGAGATGCGGGGGTAGGGGGTGAAAAACTGTTTTTT. Protein product: CSARDAGVGGEKLFF. This sequence joins TRBV20-1 and TRBJ1-4; maybe TRBD1 (6 bases). Germline V CDR1 and CDR2: DFQATT, SNEGSKA (reference sequence). This CDR3 contains 15 residues. Trimming removed 0 bases from V and 7 bases from J, with 15 bases in between.